A single sample is the source of the 25 T cell receptor beta chains below, sequenced in a study of blood T cells in healthy people across ages. The authors ran a second PCR of roughly 6 to 12 cycles using a sample-barcoded 5' primer and a J-beta primer mix. TCRdb redid the calling of the 5' RACE reads with MiXCR, one entry per CDR3 protein. Altogether 1.5 million to 2 million distinct CDR3 sequences are present, 34% being singletons, with the ten largest covering about 11%. Sequenced input: blood. The receptors were sampled from a woman in her twenties or thirties in good health.

This clonotype was detected only a few times. The J gene is TRBJ2-7, the V gene TRBV5-5, with D possibly matching TRBD1 (6 bases). Germline loops: CDR1 SGHKS, CDR2 YYEKEE (reference sequence). The length of the CDR3 is 14 residues. Trimming cost V 0 bases and J 4 bases, with 11 bases left between them. CDR3 loop: CASSLVGDNYEQYF. The CDR3 DNA follows: TGTGCCAGCAGCTTGGTGGGGGACAATTACGAGCAGTACTTC.

This sequence joins TRBV29-1 and TRBJ1-2, with TRBD1 as a possible D gene (5 bases). Trimming stripped 7 bases from V and 0 bases from J, with 12 bases between. The CDR3 runs to 13 residues. Germline assignment: CDR1 SQVTM and CDR2 ANQGSEA. For the CDR3, the DNA is TGCAGCGCCCCGTGGGGGTCTAACTATGGCTACACCTTC. Its translation: CSAPWGSNYGYTF.

This clonotype was counted between two and nine times. This sequence joins TRBV7-9 and TRBJ1-4, with D tentatively TRBD1 (6 bases). Trimming pared 4 bases from V and 4 bases from J, leaving 16 bases between. The CDR3 sequence is 16 residues long. Germline V gene lookup returns CDR1 SEHNR and CDR2 FQNEAQ (reference sequence). DNA of the CDR3: TGTGCCAGCAGCTCCCGCGGACAGCAGCATAATGAAAAACTGTTTTTT. Translation: CASSSRGQQHNEKLFF.

This rearrangement joins TRBV20-1 to TRBJ2-7, with 11 positions matching TRBD2. Germline CDR1 and CDR2: DFQATT and SNEGSKA (reference sequence). Trimming cost V 3 bases and J 6 bases; bases outside gene matches: 4. The CDR3 spans 13 residues. The CDR3 region is CSARGLAVPEQYF. The CDR3 nucleotides are TGCAGTGCTAGGGGACTAGCGGTACCCGAGCAGTACTTC.

V gene TRBV7-3 combines with J gene TRBJ2-1; 12 bases are a match to TRBD2. This CDR3 is 16 amino acids long. CDR1 SGHTA and CDR2 FQGTGA come from the germline V gene. J was trimmed by 6 bases and V by 4 bases; bases with no gene match: 7. This chain's CDR3 is CASSYLGLAGTNEQFF. The CDR3 DNA follows: TGTGCCAGCAGCTACCTCGGACTAGCGGGGACCAATGAGCAGTTCTTC.

Regarding this clonotype: Germline and junction disagree at one end, which may indicate a read error. This chain links TRBV28 with TRBJ2-4, with D hard to call. The germline CDR1 and CDR2 sequences are MDHEN and SYDVKM. The CDR3 runs to 15 residues. The CDR3 protein is CAGSGAERWASIQYF. The CDR3 DNA reads TGTGCCGGCAGTGGCGCAGAACGATGGGCTAGCATTCAGTACTTC.

This clonotype has ten or more counts. The chain carries TRBV2 and TRBJ2-1; 7 nucleotides match TRBD1. Germline values: CDR1 SNHLY, CDR2 FYNNEI. The CDR3 runs to 15 residues. The ends lost 5 bases at V and 5 bases at J; junction bases unmatched: 9. Here the CDR3 DNA reads TGTGCCAGCAGTATAAAGGGACAGAAAAACAATGAGCAGTTCTTC. Translated: CASSIKGQKNNEQFF.

The rearrangement uses TRBV5-6 and TRBJ1-1; TRBD1 aligns across 11 bases. CDR3 length: 14 residues. Germline trimming cut 4 bases from V and 4 bases from J; bases unmatched to any gene: 3. Per the germline V gene, CDR1 is SGHDT and CDR2 is YYEEEE. In DNA form, the CDR3 reads TGTGCCAGCAGCGCCGGACAGGGGGCCACTGAAGCTTTCTTT. Protein sequence: CASSAGQGATEAFF. Based on the CDR3 plus reference TRBV5-6 and TRBJ1-1, the full variable domain is DAGVTQSPTHLIKTRGQQVTLRCSPKSGHDTVSWYQQALGQGPQFIFQYYEEEERQRGNFPDRFSGHQFPNYSSELNVNALLLGDSALYLCASSAGQGATEAFFGQGTRLTVV.

The rearrangement links TRBV10-2 to TRBJ1-5; D might be TRBD1 (5 bases). Germline V gives CDR1 WSHSY, CDR2 SAAADI. V shed 8 bases and J shed 4 bases, with 12 bases lying between them. The length of the CDR3 is 13 residues. CDR3 DNA sequence: TGCGCCAGCGGAGCAGGGTGGAATCAGCCCCAGCATTTT. As protein: CASGAGWNQPQHF.

In this sample, this clonotype turned up once. V and J are TRBV10-3 and TRBJ2-3; TRBD2 matches at 7 bases. This CDR3 contains 13 residues. Germline V gene data show CDR1 as ENHRY and CDR2 as SYGVKD. The ends lost 11 bases at V and 4 bases at J; junction bases unmatched: 9. The CDR3 protein is CAAEAGDADTQYF. CDR3 in DNA: TGTGCCGCCGAGGCGGGAGATGCAGATACGCAGTATTTT.

This sequence joins TRBV7-6 and TRBJ2-3, with TRBD1 matching 7 bases. This CDR3 is built from 16 residues. Germline trimming cut 5 bases from V and 5 bases from J; bases unmatched to any gene: 13. Per germline, CDR1 SGHVS and CDR2 FNYEAQ. The CDR3 region is CASSILSRGLGDTQYF. In DNA, the CDR3 is TGTGCCAGCAGCATCTTGAGTAGGGGGCTGGGAGATACGCAGTATTTT.

The rearrangement uses TRBV4-2 and TRBJ2-5, with D maybe TRBD2 (6 bases). This CDR3 is built from 16 residues. The V end was cut by 4 bases, the J end by 2 bases, with 17 bases between. CDR1 is LGHNA and CDR2 is YNFKEQ in the germline V gene. CDR3 DNA sequence: TGTGCCAGCAGCCCCTCCATTCGGGCGGGACAAGAGACCCAGTACTTC. Translation gives CASSPSIRAGQETQYF.

This clonotype has only one observation. The genes are TRBV6-5 and TRBJ1-5, with 12 positions matching TRBD1. With V trimmed by 4 bases and J by 4 bases, 17 bases remained unmatched. This CDR3 comprises 20 residues. Per germline, CDR1 MNHEY and CDR2 SVGAGI. CDR3 sequence: CASSSLGTGGNRVGNQPQHF. The CDR3 DNA follows: TGTGCCAGCAGTTCTTTAGGGACAGGGGGCAATAGAGTGGGGAATCAGCCCCAGCATTTT.

The chain links TRBV7-8 to TRBJ1-1; 8 positions match TRBD1. Per germline, CDR1 SGHVS and CDR2 FQNEAQ. The CDR3 is made up of 15 amino acids. After removal of 4 bases from V and 4 bases from J, the junction contained 8 bases not matched to a gene. The CDR3 is CASSWGVQGGTEAFF. The CDR3 bases are TGTGCCAGCAGCTGGGGGGTACAGGGGGGCACTGAAGCTTTCTTT.

This clonotype was seen only a few times. The rearrangement joins TRBV5-1 to TRBJ2-3; 7 bases line up with TRBD2. Trimming removed 3 bases from V and 0 bases from J; junction bases left unmatched: 13. This CDR3 region has 18 residues. Germline V gene data show CDR1 as SGHRS and CDR2 as YFSETQ. DNA for the CDR3: TGCGCCAGCAGCTCGGCGTTCGCGGGAGTACCGAGCACAGATACGCAGTATTTT. Encoded protein: CASSSAFAGVPSTDTQYF.

The chain employs TRBV20-1 and TRBJ1-1; TRBD1 matches 9 bases. V dropped 5 bases and J dropped 6; count of bases not matched to a gene: 10. This CDR3 is built from 14 residues. Per the germline V gene, CDR1 is DFQATT and CDR2 is SNEGSKA (reference sequence). CDR3: CSALQGAGNSEAFF. The CDR3 region has the DNA TGCAGTGCTTTACAGGGGGCAGGAAATTCTGAAGCTTTCTTT.

The rearrangement joins TRBV6-1 to TRBJ2-5, with 15 bases matching TRBD2. From germline, CDR1 is MNHNS and CDR2 SASEGT. V gave up 8 bases and J gave up 4 bases; unmatched junction bases: 11. There are 17 residues in the CDR3. CDR3: CASSPERGLAGGETQYF. CDR3 sequence (DNA): TGTGCCAGCTCCCCCGAGCGGGGACTAGCGGGGGGAGAGACCCAGTACTTC.

This chain joins TRBV10-3 and TRBJ2-3; weak D call: TRBD2 (6 bases). This CDR3 is 14 amino acids long. V dropped 2 bases and J dropped 5 bases, with 11 bases sitting between them. Germline assignment: CDR1 ENHRY and CDR2 SYGVKD. The CDR3 DNA reads TGTGCCATCAGTGAGAGTGGCGGGAAAGATACGCAGTATTTT. Translation: CAISESGGKDTQYF.

The chain employs TRBV7-9 and TRBJ2-7; no clear D gene. Trimming stripped 0 bases from V and 3 bases from J, with 12 bases between. The length of the CDR3 is 15 residues. The germline V gene has CDR1 SEHNR and CDR2 FQNEAQ (reference sequence). CDR3 protein: CASSLAPSSSYEQYF. The CDR3 region has the DNA TGTGCCAGCAGCTTAGCGCCCTCCTCTAGCTACGAGCAGTACTTC.

V and J are TRBV5-1 and TRBJ2-5, with TRBD1 identical over 8 bases. Germline V gene data show CDR1 as SGHRS and CDR2 as YFSETQ. The CDR3 contains 15 residues. The ends lost 3 bases at V and 1 base at J; junction bases unmatched: 5. The CDR3 spells CASSSDRVSQETQYF. The DNA of the CDR3 is TGCGCCAGCAGCTCGGACAGGGTATCCCAAGAGACCCAGTACTTC.

This clonotype was observed a few times. The V and J genes are TRBV7-9 and TRBJ2-7; D might be TRBD2 (6 bases). Germline V gene sequence: CDR1 SEHNR, CDR2 FQNEAQ (reference sequence). This CDR3 has 15 amino acids. V dropped 5 bases and J dropped 4 bases, with 18 bases sitting between them. The CDR3 sequence: CASSPLVEGWYEQYF. CDR3 in DNA: TGTGCCAGCAGCCCCCTGGTGGAGGGTTGGTACGAGCAGTACTTC.

V gene TRBV7-2 combines with J gene TRBJ2-1; the match to TRBD2 covers 13 bases. From germline, CDR1 is SGHTA and CDR2 FQGNSA. The trim removed 5 bases at V and 6 bases at J, leaving 10 bases unmatched. CDR3 length equals 17 residues. CDR3 DNA: TGTGCCAGCAGCCCCAGTGGGGGGACTAGCGGGGCCAATGAGCAGTTCTTC. Translated: CASSPSGGTSGANEQFF. The full variable domain, with the rest looked up from reference TRBV7-2 and TRBJ2-1, is GAGVSQSPSNKVTEKGKDVELRCDPISGHTALYWYRQSLGQGLEFLIYFQGNSAPDKSGLPSDRFSAERTGGSVSTLTIQRTQQEDSAVYLCASSPSGGTSGANEQFFGPGTRLTVL.

The V gene is TRBV2, the J gene TRBJ2-1; 10 positions match TRBD2. Losses at the gene ends were 1 base for V and 2 bases for J; bases not matched to a gene: 11. The CDR3 extends over 19 amino acids. CDR1 and CDR2 (germline): SNHLY, FYNNEI. The CDR3, as DNA: TGTGCCAGCAGTGAAGGAGAACTAGCGGGGACGACCGCCTACAATGAGCAGTTCTTC. Translated: CASSEGELAGTTAYNEQFF.

This clonotype has a count of ten or more. This chain joins TRBV27 and TRBJ2-7; either TRBD1 or TRBD2 may fit D (5 bases each). Germline V CDR1 and CDR2: MNHEY, SMNVEV (reference sequence). V dropped 3 bases and J dropped 2 bases, with 14 bases sitting between them. The CDR3 runs to 15 residues. This CDR3 reads CASSFSGRLTYEQYF. The DNA for the CDR3 is TGTGCCAGCAGTTTTTCGGGGCGACTAACCTACGAGCAGTACTTC.

The chain carries TRBV28 and TRBJ2-3; D could derive from TRBD1 or TRBD2 (5 bases each). This CDR3 has 17 residues. Trimming shortened V by 5 bases and J by 1 base, and 19 bases separated the two germline ends. Germline CDR1 and CDR2: MDHEN and SYDVKM. In DNA, the CDR3 is TGTGCCAGCAGTCCTCCGACCGGGACCCTAGGCACAGATACGCAGTATTTT. It is translated as CASSPPTGTLGTDTQYF.